These T cell receptor beta chains were read from a single sample in a study of T cell changes during pregnancy in multiple sclerosis. Profiling relied on immunoSEQ multiplex PCR, and the TCRdb table lists in-frame clones only, not all of them. The data hold some 75,000 clones, with 90% to 95% observed a single time. The sequences come from peripheral blood, collected in the second trimester of pregnancy. The receptors stem from a female donor with multiple sclerosis, enrolled in a pregnancy study. Both conserved end residues are part of each CDR3. A D gene is named only where the DNA matches it firmly. Part of the rows lack a size; the others show once, few, many or a class for expanded clones.

>.|TRBJ1-1|.|TRBV2
TGTGCCAGCAGGGGGAGGACTGAAGCTTTCTTT
CASRGRTEAFF
>.|TRBJ1-2|.|TRBV28
TGTGCCAGCAGTTTCAGGGCCTATGGCTACACCTTC
CASSFRAYGYTF
>.|TRBJ2-2|TRBD2|TRBV27
TGTGCCAGCAGTGGTTGGGGGGGAGGGGGGGAGCTGTTTTTT
CASSGWGGGGELFF
>.|TRBJ1-5|.|TRBV2
TGTGCCAGCAGTGAAGTGACAGTCAATCAGCCCCAGCATTTT
CASSEVTVNQPQHF
>.|TRBJ2-7|.|TRBV6-5
TGTGCCAGCAGCTCCAGGGGGACTCTATCCTACGAGCAGTACTTC
CASSSRGTLSYEQYF
>.|TRBJ2-7|TRBD2|TRBV19
TGTGCCAGTAGTAAAAGACCGGGACTAGCGGGAGGCGCCTACGAGCAGTACTTC
CASSKRPGLAGGAYEQYF
>.|TRBJ2-3|.|TRBV6-5
TGTGCCAGCAGTTTGCAGGGTCGAAGCACAGATACGCAGTATTTT
CASSLQGRSTDTQYF
>.|TRBJ1-1|.|TRBV5-4
TGTGCCAGCAGCTTGGGCAGGGCAGGTGAAGCTTTCTTT
CASSLGRAGEAFF
>.|TRBJ2-2|TRBD2|TRBV7-2
TGTGCCAGCAGCAGCGGGATTCCCCCGAACACCGGGGAGCTGTTTTTT
CASSSGIPPNTGELFF
>.|TRBJ2-7|TRBD2|TRBV10-2
TGCGCCAGCAGTGGACTAGCGTCGACTGAGCAGTACTTC
CASSGLASTEQYF
>.|TRBJ2-2|.|TRBV21-1
TGTGCCAGCAGCAAAGGAACCAGGGTAACCGGGGAGCTGTTTTTT
CASSKGTRVTGELFF
>.|TRBJ1-1|.|TRBV5-1
TGCGCCAGCAGCTTCAACCGGTGGGAAGCTTTCTTT
CASSFNRWEAFF
>.|TRBJ2-2|TRBD2|TRBV4-1
TGCGCCAGCGGGAGACTAGCGGGAGTTCAGACCGGGGAGCTGTTTTTT
CASGRLAGVQTGELFF
>.|TRBJ1-2|TRBD1|TRBV28
TGTGCCAGCACCTGGGACAGGGATGGCGGCTACACCTTC
CASTWDRDGGYTF
>.|TRBJ2-2|.|TRBV6-1
TGTGCCAGCAGTGAACAGGGTATGGGCACCGGGGAGCTGTTTTTT
CASSEQGMGTGELFF
>once|TRBJ1-1|.|TRBV5-1
TGCGCCAGCAGCTTTCGGGGGAACACTGAAGCTTTCTTT
CASSFRGNTEAFF
>.|TRBJ2-7|.|TRBV27
TGTGCCAGCAGTTTAGTTGAGGCCTCCTACGAGCAGTACTTC
CASSLVEASYEQYF
>.|TRBJ2-3|TRBD1|TRBV6-5
TGTGCCAGCAGTTATGACGGACAGGGTAATGCAGATACGCAGTATTTT
CASSYDGQGNADTQYF
>.|TRBJ2-2|.|TRBV5-1
TGCGCCAGCAGCTCCCAGGGTGTGGCCGGGGAGCTGTTTTTT
CASSSQGVAGELFF
>once|TRBJ2-7|.|TRBV28
TGTGCCAGCAGTTTGGCCAACTACGAGCAGTACTTC
CASSLANYEQYF
>.|TRBJ1-1|.|TRBV7-9
TGTGCCAGCAGCTTTCGCAGTAACACTGAAGCTTTCTTT
CASSFRSNTEAFF
>.|TRBJ1-1|.|TRBV29-1
TGCAGCGTTGAAGGTCCGGGGGACACTGAAGCTTTCTTT
CSVEGPGDTEAFF
>.|TRBJ1-1|TRBD1|TRBV11-2
TGTGCCAGCAGCCCCGGGACAGCTGAAGCTTTCTTT
CASSPGTAEAFF
>.|TRBJ2-3|TRBD2|TRBV11-2
TGTGCCAGCAGCGCAAGACTAGCGGGAGGGAGGACAGATACGCAGTATTTT
CASSARLAGGRTDTQYF
>.|TRBJ1-1|TRBD1|TRBV9
TGTGCCAGCAGCGTAACAGGGGGCTTCACTGAAGCTTTCTTT
CASSVTGGFTEAFF
>.|TRBJ2-7|.|TRBV18
TGTGCCAGCTCACCATCGCAGATCTACGAGCAGTACTTC
CASSPSQIYEQYF
>once|TRBJ2-7|TRBD2|TRBV27
TGTGCCAGCAGGGCGGGAGGGTTTTACGAGCAGTACTTC
CASRAGGFYEQYF
>.|TRBJ2-2|TRBD2|TRBV7-3
TGTGCCAGCAGCTACGGACTAGCGGGAGTGACCGGGGAGCTGTTTTTT
CASSYGLAGVTGELFF
>.|TRBJ2-7|TRBD1|TRBV2
TGTGCCAGCGGGACAGGGGCTTACGAGCAGTACTTC
CASGTGAYEQYF
>.|TRBJ2-3|.|TRBV7-2
TGTGCCAGCAGACCTCGTACGGGAGATACGCAGTATTTT
CASRPRTGDTQYF
>.|TRBJ1-1|.|TRBV10-3
TGTGCCATCAGTGAACAGGGAAACACTGAAGCTTTCTTT
CAISEQGNTEAFF
>few|TRBJ1-2|.|TRBV11-2
TGTGCCAGCAGCCCCGACAGGATTGGCTACACCTTC
CASSPDRIGYTF
>.|TRBJ2-3|.|TRBV5-1
TGCGCCAGCAGCTTCGGGAGCGCAGATACGCAGTATTTT
CASSFGSADTQYF
>once|TRBJ2-5|.|TRBV5-5
TGTGCCAGCAGCTTGGGAGTGGGGGGACAGACCCAGTACTTC
CASSLGVGGQTQYF
>.|TRBJ2-1|TRBD2|TRBV5-1
TGCGCCAGCAGCCCACCATTCAGCGGGAGGCTAGTCAATGAGCAGTTCTTC
CASSPPFSGRLVNEQFF
>.|TRBJ2-1|.|TRBV6-4
TGTGCCAGCAGTGATGGGAAAAAGGAGGTTACTGAGCAGTTCTTC
CASSDGKKEVTEQFF
>.|TRBJ2-1|TRBD2|TRBV7-6
TGTGCCAGCCGACGATCTAGCGGGAGGATAAATGAGCAGTTCTTC
CASRRSSGRINEQFF
>.|TRBJ1-4|.|TRBV27
TGTGCCAGCAGTTTATCGAGGGGACGGGGTAGGAGGGGTGAAAAACTGTTTTTT
CASSLSRGRGRRGEKLFF
>.|TRBJ1-1|TRBD1|TRBV5-1
TGCGCCAGCAGCTCCAGACAGGGGGACACTGAAGCTTTCTTT
CASSSRQGDTEAFF
>.|TRBJ2-5|.|TRBV20-1
TGCAGTGCTAGCGTTGAGCGCCAGTACTTC
CSASVERQYF
>.|TRBJ2-1|TRBD2|TRBV7-9
TGTGCCAGCAGCTTACTTCGGACTAGCCAGGATGAGCAGTTCTTC
CASSLLRTSQDEQFF
>.|TRBJ1-2|TRBD1|TRBV6-5
TGTGCCAGCAGTTACGACAGGGGCGACTATGGCTACACCTTC
CASSYDRGDYGYTF
>.|TRBJ1-5|TRBD1|TRBV2
TGTGCCAGCAGTTCAGGGGGTGGCAATCAGCCCCAGCATTTT
CASSSGGGNQPQHF
>.|TRBJ2-7|.|TRBV10-2
TGCGCCAGCCGGGGACTTCTCGAGCAGTACTTC
CASRGLLEQYF
>.|TRBJ2-1|.|TRBV5-4
TGTGCCAGCAGCTTGGTAGTTCACTCCTACAATGAGCAGTTCTTC
CASSLVVHSYNEQFF
>.|TRBJ1-1|.|TRBV11-2
TGTGCCAGCAGCTTAGGGGTCACAGTGAGCACTGAAGCTTTCTTT
CASSLGVTVSTEAFF
>.|TRBJ2-1|TRBD2|TRBV27
TGTGCCAGCAGTCCCCGCGGGGGGTCGGGCTATGAGCAGTTCTTC
CASSPRGGSGYEQFF
>.|TRBJ2-1|TRBD2|TRBV4-2
TGTGCCAGCAGCCAAGACGGGACTAGCCCCCATGAGCAGTTCTTC
CASSQDGTSPHEQFF
>.|TRBJ1-2|.|TRBV5-5
TGTGCCAGCAGCTTGTTTGACACAAGTAACTATGGCTACACCTTC
CASSLFDTSNYGYTF
>.|TRBJ2-1|TRBD2|TRBV11-2
TGTGCCAGCAGCTTACTAGCGGGTGGTGTGGTCTTC
CASSLLAGGVVF
>once|TRBJ2-1|TRBD2|TRBV4-3
TGCGCCAGCGGCGAGGCCCTAGCGGGAGGGCGGGGTGAGCAGTTCTTC
CASGEALAGGRGEQFF
>.|TRBJ1-5|.|TRBV28
TGTGCCAGCAGTTCTAGGGGCCAGCCCCAGCATTTT
CASSSRGQPQHF
>.|TRBJ2-7|.|TRBV15
TGTGCCACCAGCAGAGACAGGGGAAGGGAGCAGTACTTC
CATSRDRGREQYF
>once|TRBJ1-1|TRBD1|TRBV18
TGTGCCAGCTCCACCAGGGGGGCGATGAACACTGAAGCTTTCTTT
CASSTRGAMNTEAFF
>once|TRBJ2-3|.|TRBV4-3
TGCGCCAGCAGCCACTTAGATGCAGATACGCAGTATTTT
CASSHLDADTQYF